The rows below give T cell receptor beta chains drawn from one sample of a study of blood T cell repertoires in COVID-19. Generated by immunoSEQ multiplex PCR, the TCRdb table keeps only in-frame clones and is missing some. The data contain under 80,000 clones, approximately 86% of them singletons. Material: peripheral blood. These receptor sequences come from a man between 65 and 85 years old with active COVID-19. CDR3s include the opening cysteine and the closing phenylalanine or tryptophan. The D gene is left open where the match is weak. Some rows mark clone size as missing; the rest say once, few, many or name a class of expanded clone.

j_call | clone_size | v_call | d_call | cdr3_aa | cdr3_nt
TRBJ2-7 | NA | TRBV12-3/TRBV12-4 | TRBD2 | CASSSLLAGMQYF | TGTGCCAGCAGTTCCCTACTAGCGGGGATGCAGTACTTC
TRBJ1-4 | NA | TRBV6-5 | NA | CASHRVFNEKLFF | TGTGCCAGCCACAGGGTATTTAATGAAAAACTGTTTTTT
TRBJ2-7 | NA | TRBV7-7 | TRBD1 | CASSPDRGAGEQYF | TGTGCTAGCAGCCCGGACAGGGGGGCCGGCGAGCAGTACTTC
TRBJ1-6 | few | TRBV10-3 | NA | CAIKPTGENSPLHF | TGTGCCATCAAACCGACCGGAGAGAATTCACCCCTCCACTTT
TRBJ2-5 | NA | TRBV19 | TRBD2 | CASSPTSGQETQYF | TGTGCCAGTAGCCCAACTAGCGGCCAAGAGACCCAGTACTTC
TRBJ1-1 | NA | TRBV5-1 | NA | CASSLGTANTEAFF | TGCGCCAGCAGCTTGGGGACAGCGAACACTGAAGCTTTCTTT
TRBJ1-2 | NA | TRBV7-9 | TRBD1 | CASSPTGGADYGYTF | TGTGCCAGCAGCCCAACAGGGGGCGCGGACTATGGCTACACCTTC
TRBJ1-3 | NA | TRBV6-5 | NA | CASSASVLSGNTIYF | TGTGCCAGCAGCGCCAGCGTACTCTCTGGAAACACCATATATTTT
TRBJ1-2 | NA | TRBV5-1 | NA | CASSGADTTNYGYTF | TGCGCCAGCAGCGGGGCGGACACGACTAACTATGGCTACACCTTC
TRBJ1-2 | NA | TRBV5-5 | TRBD1 | CASSPAGDSFYGYTF | TGTGCCAGCAGCCCCGCAGGGGACAGTTTTTATGGCTACACCTTC
TRBJ2-7 | NA | TRBV19 | NA | CASRPAGHLSSYEQYF | TGTGCCAGTAGACCAGCTGGACACCTCTCCTCCTACGAGCAGTACTTC
TRBJ2-3 | NA | TRBV10-3 | TRBD2 | CAISDPPGGGGTDTQYF | TGTGCCATCAGTGACCCCCCGGGGGGAGGGGGCACAGATACGCAGTATTTT
TRBJ1-2 | NA | TRBV30 | NA | CAGEPSYGYTF | TGTGCCGGGGAACCCAGCTATGGCTACACCTTC
TRBJ2-1 | NA | TRBV9 | TRBD2 | CASSVWGAGDYNEQFF | TGTGCCAGCAGCGTATGGGGAGCGGGAGACTACAATGAGCAGTTCTTC
TRBJ2-1 | NA | TRBV7-3 | NA | CASSPRDNDNEQFF | TGTGCCAGCAGCCCCCGGGACAACGACAATGAGCAGTTCTTC
TRBJ1-5 | NA | TRBV30 | NA | CAWSASSNQPQHF | TGTGCCTGGAGTGCGTCCAGCAATCAGCCCCAGCATTTT
TRBJ2-7 | NA | TRBV14 | TRBD1 | CASSQDGRGWYEQYF | TGTGCCAGCAGCCAAGACGGCAGGGGGTGGTACGAGCAGTACTTC
TRBJ2-7 | NA | TRBV6-4 | TRBD1 | CASSADRGSEQYF | TGTGCCAGCAGTGCGGACAGGGGTTCCGAGCAGTACTTC
TRBJ2-4 | NA | TRBV6-1 | TRBD1 | CASSDPGGSGAKNIQYF | TGTGCCAGCAGTGACCCAGGGGGATCGGGGGCCAAAAACATTCAGTACTTC
TRBJ1-3 | NA | TRBV27 | NA | CASSSINSGNTIYF | TGTGCCAGCAGTTCAATCAACTCTGGAAACACCATATATTTT
TRBJ2-4 | NA | TRBV7-2 | TRBD2 | CASSPGLVGAIQYF | TGTGCCAGCAGCCCAGGACTAGTAGGGGCCATTCAGTACTTC
TRBJ1-1 | NA | TRBV24-1 | NA | CATSEGGANTEAFF | TGTGCCACCAGTGAGGGGGGAGCGAACACTGAAGCTTTCTTT
TRBJ2-3 | NA | TRBV9 | TRBD2 | CASSPRGGLAGGYGTDTQYF | TGTGCCAGCAGCCCCAGGGGGGGACTAGCGGGAGGATACGGCACAGATACGCAGTATTTT
TRBJ1-2 | NA | TRBV7-2 | NA | CASSLAAGNGYTF | TGTGCCAGCAGCTTAGCGGCAGGGAATGGCTACACCTTC
TRBJ2-3 | NA | TRBV18 | NA | CASSPARGAGTDTQYF | TGTGCCAGCTCACCCGCCAGGGGGGCCGGCACAGATACGCAGTATTTT
TRBJ2-3 | NA | TRBV11-3 | NA | CASSLDPGLRTDTQYF | TGTGCCAGCAGCTTAGATCCCGGACTCCGCACAGATACGCAGTATTTT
TRBJ2-1 | NA | TRBV10-1 | TRBD2 | CASSPGGSLYNEQFF | TGCGCCAGCAGCCCCGGGGGGTCCCTTTACAATGAGCAGTTCTTC
TRBJ1-3 | once | TRBV6-5 | NA | CASSYSDMAGNTIYF | TGTGCCAGCAGTTACTCGGACATGGCTGGAAACACCATATATTTT